Each of the 18 T cell receptor beta chains below was sequenced from the same sample in a study of T-cell reconstitution after alpha-beta-depleted transplantation in children. A library of TCRbeta sequences, prepared with unique molecular identifiers, was generated. TCRdb independently ran MiXCR on the PCR reads; one entry per CDR3 protein. Of about 200,000 distinct CDR3 sequences in the sample, roughly 6.3% were seen once. Sequenced material: PBMCs, taken before TCRalphabeta/CD19-depleted stem cell transplant. Receptors were obtained from a girl under three years old with combined immunodeficiency, due to receive a stem cell transplant.

A few counts support this clonotype. V and J are TRBV18 and TRBJ2-7; the D is unclear. This CDR3 region has 13 residues. Germline values: CDR1 KGHSH, CDR2 LQKENI. Trimming cost V 3 bases and J 3 bases, with 9 bases left between them. As DNA, the CDR3 is TGTGCCAGCTCACCCGCGGATGGCTACGAGCAGTACTTC. Its protein product is CASSPADGYEQYF.

This clonotype was counted at least ten times. The chain links TRBV9 to TRBJ2-2; 10 nucleotides match TRBD1. Germline values: CDR1 SGDLS, CDR2 YYNGEE. V lost 2 bases and J lost 2; bases outside the gene matches: 9. The CDR3 contains 18 residues. CDR3 in DNA: TGTGCCAGCAGCGTCAACCCCGGGACAGGGGATAACACCGGGGAGCTGTTTTTT. Its protein is CASSVNPGTGDNTGELFF.

This chain joins TRBV20-1 and TRBJ2-7; 10 bases fit TRBD2. J gave up 3 bases and V 3 bases, and 5 bases lay outside the gene matches. Germline values: CDR1 DFQATT, CDR2 SNEGSKA (reference sequence). The length of the CDR3 is 14 residues. CDR3 sequence: CSASPASGGYEQYF. DNA for the CDR3: TGCAGTGCTAGTCCGGCTAGCGGGGGCTACGAGCAGTACTTC.

This clonotype has a count of ten or more. The V gene is TRBV9, the J gene TRBJ2-5; the D gene is possibly TRBD2 (7 bases). Germline V gives CDR1 SGDLS, CDR2 YYNGEE. The CDR3 is made up of 15 amino acids. The V end was cut by 0 bases, the J end by 1 base, with 10 bases between. The CDR3 here is CASSVGGGPQETQYF. DNA of the CDR3: TGTGCCAGCAGCGTAGGGGGGGGCCCCCAAGAGACCCAGTACTTC.

In this sample, this clonotype turned up many times. V and J are TRBV4-3 and TRBJ2-7; 8 nucleotides line up with TRBD2. The CDR3 is 15 residues long. Germline-derived CDR1 and CDR2 are LGHNA and YSLEER. V was pared by 1 base and J by 4 bases, with 6 bases of the junction left unmatched. The CDR3 loop is CASSQAGGPWYEQYF. CDR3 sequence (DNA): TGCGCCAGCAGCCAAGCGGGAGGGCCCTGGTACGAGCAGTACTTC.

Many counts were recorded for this clonotype. The V call is TRBV7-9, the J call TRBJ2-1; 8 bases match TRBD2. This CDR3 is 15 amino acids long. Germline CDR1 SEHNR, CDR2 FQNEAQ (reference sequence). V gave up 8 bases and J gave up 4 bases; unmatched junction bases: 10. CDR3 sequence: CASHGGLAGYNEQFF. Written as DNA, the CDR3 is TGTGCCAGCCATGGGGGCTTAGCGGGGTACAATGAGCAGTTCTTC.

This clonotype was seen a handful of times. J is TRBJ1-5 and V is TRBV20-1; 8 nucleotides agree with TRBD1. V lost 2 bases and J lost 2; bases outside the gene matches: 8. The CDR3 sequence is 16 residues long. CDR1 is DFQATT and CDR2 is SNEGSKA in the germline V gene (reference sequence). CDR3 protein: CSARPWAGGGNQPQHF. CDR3 sequence (DNA): TGCAGTGCTAGACCTTGGGCAGGGGGCGGCAATCAGCCCCAGCATTTT.

Many counts were recorded for this clonotype. The chain couples TRBV11-2 to TRBJ2-4; D is ambiguous. V was shortened by 5 bases and J by 0 bases, with 17 bases between the two germline ends. CDR1 and CDR2 from the germline V gene are SGHAT and FQNNGV. The CDR3 spans 17 residues. The chain's CDR3 is CASSPDPISIAKNIQYF. CDR3 coding DNA: TGTGCCAGCAGCCCAGATCCTATTTCGATAGCCAAAAACATTCAGTACTTC.

This clonotype occurred a few times. Here the CDR3 reads CASSEASPVSSYEQYF. In DNA, the CDR3 is TGTGCCAGCAGTGAAGCGTCGCCAGTCAGCTCCTACGAGCAGTACTTC. The V and J genes are TRBV2 and TRBJ2-7; D uncertain. Germline CDR1 is SNHLY and CDR2 is FYNNEI. The CDR3 contains 16 residues. V was clipped by 0 bases and J by 0 bases, with 12 bases between them.

Only a few counts were recorded for this clonotype. The chain employs TRBV4-3 and TRBJ2-7; possible D gene TRBD2, 5 bases. V gave up 6 bases and J gave up 4 bases, with 25 bases separating them. The germline gives CDR1 LGHNA, CDR2 YSLEER. The CDR3 spans 17 residues. The CDR3 sequence: CASRPDYEGIFLYEQYF. The CDR3 DNA reads as TGCGCCAGCAGACCAGACTATGAAGGGATATTCTTATACGAGCAGTACTTC.

This clonotype was counted many times. V usage is TRBV29-1 and J usage is TRBJ2-3; D gene unclear. V gave up 3 bases and J gave up 1 base, with 14 bases separating them. The CDR3 is 15 residues long. From germline, CDR1 is SQVTM and CDR2 ANQGSEA. CDR3 nucleotides: TGCAGCGTTGAGCAGGCAAAGCTAGGCACAGATACGCAGTATTTT. Its protein product is CSVEQAKLGTDTQYF.

This clonotype was counted many times. In DNA, the CDR3 is TGTGCCAGCAGCTCGCCCGGGACAGTTGTTTCCAATGAGCAGTTCTTC. Protein sequence: CASSSPGTVVSNEQFF. The chain has TRBV13 and TRBJ2-1, with 7 bases fitting TRBD1. The CDR3 runs to 16 residues. Germline CDR1 is PRHDT and CDR2 is FYEKMQ (reference sequence). Germline trimming cut 4 bases from V and 6 bases from J; bases unmatched to any gene: 12. Full variable domain (missing parts from reference TRBV13 and TRBJ2-1): AAGVIQSPRHLIKEKRETATLKCYPIPRHDTVYWYQQGPGQDPQFLISFYEKMQSDKGSIPDRFSAQQFSDYHSELNMSSLELGDSALYFCASSSPGTVVSNEQFFGPGTRLTVL.

This clonotype was seen repeatedly, ten times or more. The CDR3 DNA is TGTGCCAGCAGCGCCCATGTATCGGGACAGGCTTACTACAATGAGCAGTTCTTC. Translated: CASSAHVSGQAYYNEQFF. The chain recombines TRBV7-2 with TRBJ2-1; 8 bases fit TRBD1. Germline lookup yields CDR1 SGHTA and CDR2 FQGNSA. The length of the CDR3 is 18 residues. The V and J ends lost 5 bases and 3 bases, in that order; junction bases with no gene match: 15.

This clonotype was recorded a few times. The CDR3 loop is CASSQQEDGYQPQHF. The DNA for the CDR3 is TGCGCCAGCAGCCAACAGGAGGACGGGTATCAGCCCCAGCATTTT. The rearrangement uses TRBV4-1 and TRBJ1-5; D is unresolved. This CDR3 contains 15 residues. V was trimmed by 2 bases and J by 5 bases, leaving 13 bases between them. Per the germline V gene, CDR1 is MGHRA and CDR2 is YSYEKL.

The V call is TRBV7-9, the J call TRBJ1-5; 8 nucleotides line up with TRBD1. Germline CDR1 reads SEHNR; CDR2 reads FQNEAQ (reference sequence). CDR3 size: 13 residues. Trimming removed 6 bases from V and 3 bases from J; junction bases left unmatched: 1. CDR3 sequence (DNA): TGTGCCAGCAGGGACAGGGACAATCAGCCCCAGCATTTT. Translation: CASRDRDNQPQHF.

Comment on this clonotype: A much larger clonotype is one base distant, so this may be a read error. The chain recombines TRBV12-3 or TRBV12-4 with TRBJ2-4, with D hard to call. V was cut by 3 bases and J by 2 bases, with 14 bases left in between. CDR3 length equals 16 residues. The CDR3: CASSFFGNLSKNIQYF. The CDR3 bases are TGTGCCAGCAGTTTTTTTGGAAACCTATCCAAAAACATTCAGTACTTC.

This clonotype was seen at least ten times. The chain has TRBV9 and TRBJ1-2; 7 nucleotides align to TRBD1. The V and J ends lost 4 bases and 4 bases, in that order; junction bases with no gene match: 10. In germline, CDR1 is SGDLS, CDR2 YYNGEE. This CDR3 is built from 15 residues. The CDR3 DNA reads as TGTGCCAGCAGCAGAAACAGGGGAGCTGCCTATGGCTACACCTTC. It yields the protein CASSRNRGAAYGYTF.

In this sample, this clonotype turned up many times. The chain couples TRBV12-3 or TRBV12-4 to TRBJ2-7, with D possibly TRBD1 on 6 matching bases. Trimming took off 5 bases at V and 2 bases at J, with 13 bases between the two ends. The CDR3 is made up of 14 amino acids. In DNA, the CDR3 is TGTGCCAGCAGTCCACCGGGACAACCCTACGAGCAGTACTTC. Translation gives CASSPPGQPYEQYF.